The clone carrying this T cell receptor (beta chain) occurred a few times. Its antigen is not known. This record belongs to a study of T cell repertoires in cytomegalovirus infection. Overall study context: The study used recently identified HLA-C-restricted and well-studied HLA-B-restricted CMV epitopes. General study results and limits: Dominant in the ex vivo response were TCR beta clonotypes restricted by HLA-C and specific for CMV. Carriers of CMV and the relevant HLA type were discriminated by public TCR beta frequency.

V lost 5 bases, J lost 4 bases, and 8 bases stayed unmatched. There are 15 residues in the CDR3. From germline, CDR1 is SGHTA and CDR2 FQGNSA. TCRdb fed the reads into MiXCR, producing one record per CDR3 protein. The sample consists of some 480,000 distinct CDR3 sequences, around 35% of them appearing once. Material: cultured PBMCs, obtained from culture after CMV antigen stimulation. The sequence was collected from a human donor in good health (CMV status not recorded). Some clones in this sample may be carry-over from other donors' samples. The J gene is TRBJ1-2, the V gene TRBV7-2, with TRBD1 identical over 9 bases. In DNA, the CDR3 is TGTGCCAGCAGCGCCGACAGGGGGTGGGCCTATGGCTACACCTTC. Translated: CASSADRGWAYGYTF.